A single sample gave rise to the 23 T cell receptor beta chains below, sequenced in a study of molecular identifiers for immune sequencing clone quantification. Each CDR3 protein is one row after TCRdb ran MiXCR on the PCR reads. The profile shows about 640,000 distinct CDR3 sequences, roughly 21% of them singletons. The material sequenced was naive CD8+ T cells from blood, with Jurkat cell RNA spiked in. Subset of the sample: FACS-sorted CD8+CD4-CCR7+CD45RA+ naive T cells. The receptors originated from a human donor in good health. Some libraries in this study had Jurkat cell RNA spiked in.

There are many counts of this clonotype. The chain combines TRBV4-3 with TRBJ2-3, with 8 bases matching TRBD2. The CDR3 length is 16 residues. With 1 base clipped from V and 2 bases from J, the junction kept 5 bases outside the gene matches. The germline V gene encodes CDR1 LGHNA and CDR2 YSLEER. DNA for the CDR3: TGCGCCAGCAGCCAAGTACTAGCGGATTACACAGATACGCAGTATTTT. The encoded protein is CASSQVLADYTDTQYF.

This clonotype was observed a few times. This sequence joins TRBV7-8 and TRBJ2-7; 11 bases match TRBD1. Germline lookup yields CDR1 SGHVS and CDR2 FQNEAQ. The CDR3 runs 15 residues. V lost 5 bases to trimming and J lost 3 bases; unmatched junction nucleotides: 6. The chain's CDR3 is CASSATGTGGYEQYF. The CDR3 coding sequence is TGTGCCAGCAGCGCCACCGGGACAGGGGGCTACGAGCAGTACTTC. The full variable domain, its missing parts supplied by reference TRBV7-8 and TRBJ2-7, is GAGVSQSPRYKVAKRGQDVALRCDPISGHVSLFWYQQALGQGPEFLTYFQNEAQLDKSGLPSDRFFAERPEGSVSTLKIQRTQQEDSAVYLCASSATGTGGYEQYFGPGTRLTVT.

This chain joins TRBV21-1 and TRBJ1-1. TRBV21-1 is listed as a pseudogene. The CDR3 has 11 amino acids. CDR3 bases: TGTGCCAGCCTTTCGCTCGCTGAAGCTTTCTTT. Amino acids: CASLSLAEAFF.

Worth noting for this clonotype: A much larger clone is a single base away; this may be a read error. The gene calls are TRBV20-1 and TRBJ2-7, with 7 bases matching TRBD1. This CDR3 comprises 13 residues. Germline V gene sequence: CDR1 DFQATT, CDR2 SNEGSKA (reference sequence). As DNA, the CDR3 is TGCAGTGCTAGTGAGGGGGCCGGCTACGGGCAGTACTTC. Translating gives CSASEGAGYGQYF.

This clonotype was recorded many times. This chain links TRBV6-2 or TRBV6-3 with TRBJ1-5, with D possibly matching TRBD1 (6 bases). The CDR3 length is 13 residues. Germline V gene sequence: CDR1 MNHEY, CDR2 SVGEGT. Trimming took off 4 bases at V and 7 bases at J, with 11 bases between the two ends. The CDR3 DNA sequence: TGTGCCAGCAGTTGGAGAACAGGGCAGCCCCAGCATTTT. It encodes CASSWRTGQPQHF.

This clonotype was seen at least ten times. The rearrangement links TRBV29-1 to TRBJ2-3; TRBD1 aligns across 8 bases. The CDR3 loop spans 15 amino acids. Germline V lookup: CDR1 SQVTM, CDR2 ANQGSEA. V dropped 3 bases and J dropped 7; count of bases not matched to a gene: 12. The CDR3 sequence is CSVDLPADRVHTQYF. The CDR3 bases are TGCAGCGTTGACCTCCCCGCGGACAGGGTTCATACGCAGTATTTT.

This clonotype came up many times. The V call is TRBV7-9, the J call TRBJ2-7; D gene unclear. The CDR3 has 12 residues. Looked up from germline, CDR1 is SEHNR and CDR2 is FQNEAQ (reference sequence). V dropped 4 bases and J dropped 6 bases, with 10 bases sitting between them. CDR3 bases: TGTGCCAGCAGCTCCTATATGACCGAGCAGTACTTC. Protein: CASSSYMTEQYF.

The chain recombines TRBV19 with TRBJ2-5; the match to TRBD1 covers 8 bases. Germline loops: CDR1 LNHDA, CDR2 SQIVND (reference sequence). Trimming took 10 bases from V and 1 from J; bases not matched to a gene: 5. The CDR3 consists of 13 residues. The CDR3 coding sequence is TGTGCCACTACAGGGGGATCCCAAGAGACCCAGTACTTC. As protein: CATTGGSQETQYF.

This clonotype has a count of ten or more. The V gene is TRBV6-5, the J gene TRBJ2-7, with D uncertain. The V and J ends lost 0 bases and 2 bases respectively, with 8 bases between them. CDR1 and CDR2 (germline): MNHEY, SVGAGI. The CDR3 runs 14 residues. The DNA of the CDR3 is TGTGCCAGCAGTTACTCGCCAGAGACCTACGAGCAGTACTTC. Residues: CASSYSPETYEQYF.

This clonotype showed up many times. The gene calls are TRBV11-2 and TRBJ1-1; D is undetermined. Germline V gives CDR1 SGHAT, CDR2 FQNNGV. The CDR3 totals 15 residues. V lost 1 base and J 0 bases, leaving 9 bases between the germline ends. For the CDR3, the DNA is TGTGCCAGCAGCTTAGGAGTGTCACTGAACACTGAAGCTTTCTTT. Translation: CASSLGVSLNTEAFF.

This clonotype was recorded at least ten times. J is TRBJ2-7 and V is TRBV20-1; D unresolved. Germline lookup yields CDR1 DFQATT and CDR2 SNEGSKA (reference sequence). With 0 bases removed from V and 7 bases from J, the gap between germline ends came to 7 bases. The CDR3 spans 11 residues. The CDR3 DNA is TGCAGTGCTAGAGATAGGTGGGAGCAGTACTTC. Amino acid sequence: CSARDRWEQYF.

This clonotype was found many times. The V and J genes are TRBV24-1 and TRBJ2-1; D gene uncertain. The CDR3 sequence is 15 residues long. V was clipped by 5 bases and J by 5 bases, with 15 bases between them. Germline lookup yields CDR1 KGHDR and CDR2 SFDVKD. CDR3 in amino acids: CATSALVAADNEQFF. CDR3 nucleotide sequence: TGTGCCACCAGTGCCCTGGTGGCGGCAGACAATGAGCAGTTCTTC.

V and J are TRBV13 and TRBJ1-3; D is uncertain. This CDR3 region has 14 residues. Trimming stripped 5 bases from V and 0 bases from J, with 8 bases between. Germline V gene data show CDR1 as PRHDT and CDR2 as FYEKMQ (reference sequence). CDR3 in amino acids: CASSHDVSGNTIYF. As DNA, the CDR3 is TGTGCCAGCAGCCATGACGTCTCTGGAAACACCATATATTTT.

This clonotype showed up just a few times. The V gene is TRBV7-6, the J gene TRBJ2-1; D not certain. The germline V gene encodes CDR1 SGHVS and CDR2 FNYEAQ. The CDR3 has 13 amino acids. V lost 5 bases and J 7 bases, leaving 12 bases between the germline ends. Here the CDR3 DNA reads TGTGCCAGCAGCCCCGCGTCTGATAATGAGCAGTTCTTC. Its protein product is CASSPASDNEQFF.

The rearrangement links TRBV2 to TRBJ2-1, with 9 positions matching TRBD1. J lost 3 bases, V lost 9 bases, and 3 bases had no gene match. Germline V gene data show CDR1 as SNHLY and CDR2 as FYNNEI. This CDR3 is 13 amino acids long. The CDR3 is CARTGGLYNEQFF. For the CDR3, the DNA is TGTGCCAGAACAGGGGGCCTCTACAATGAGCAGTTCTTC.

V is TRBV10-3 and J is TRBJ2-3, with TRBD2 as a possible D gene (6 bases). Germline CDR1 is ENHRY and CDR2 is SYGVKD. The CDR3 is made up of 17 amino acids. The V end was cut by 4 bases, the J end by 0 bases, with 17 bases between. CDR3 sequence: CAISGGEWETSTDTQYF. The CDR3 DNA is TGTGCCATCAGTGGCGGGGAATGGGAGACGAGCACAGATACGCAGTATTTT.

The gene calls are TRBV30 and TRBJ2-5; D is unresolved. CDR3 length: 14 amino acids. Germline CDR1 reads GTSNPN; CDR2 reads SVGIG (reference sequence). Between the trimmed V and J ends, which lost 7 bases and 4 bases, there was a span of 19 bases. The CDR3 protein is CASRGGRAIETQYF. CDR3 coding DNA: TGTGCCTCACGCGGTGGGCGTGCGATAGAGACCCAGTACTTC.

The chain is built from TRBV6-1 and TRBJ2-2; 7 bases map to TRBD1. CDR3 length: 13 residues. J was trimmed by 7 bases and V by 9 bases; bases with no gene match: 8. CDR1 MNHNS and CDR2 SASEGT come from the germline V gene. The CDR3: CARNRGKDGELFF. Here the CDR3 DNA reads TGTGCCAGAAACAGGGGAAAGGACGGGGAGCTGTTTTTT.

This clonotype appeared many times. V usage is TRBV19 and J usage is TRBJ2-1; 11 bases align to TRBD2. This CDR3 has 17 amino acids. Germline V CDR1 and CDR2: LNHDA, SQIVND (reference sequence). The V segment lost 5 bases and the J segment 2 bases; nucleotides outside the gene matches: 8. CDR3 loop: CASSPPIAGGPYNEQFF. The CDR3 nucleotides read TGTGCCAGTAGTCCACCTATAGCGGGGGGGCCCTACAATGAGCAGTTCTTC.

The sample holds many counts of this clonotype. CDR3 sequence reads: CASSSGLAGSETQYF. The CDR3 nucleotides read TGTGCCAGCAGCTCCGGACTAGCGGGGTCAGAGACCCAGTACTTC. This chain links TRBV7-3 with TRBJ2-5; TRBD2 matches at 12 bases. The germline gives CDR1 SGHTA, CDR2 FQGTGA. Trimming cost V 4 bases and J 4 bases; bases outside gene matches: 4. The CDR3 sequence is 15 residues long. Full variable domain (remainder filled in from reference TRBV7-3 and TRBJ2-5): GAGVSQTPSNKVTEKGKYVELRCDPISGHTALYWYRQSLGQGPEFLIYFQGTGAADDSGLPNDRFFAVRPEGSVSTLKIQRTERGDSAVYLCASSSGLAGSETQYFGPGTRLLVL.

V usage is TRBV2 and J usage is TRBJ2-7; weak D call: TRBD1 (5 bases). The germline V and J ends were trimmed by 7 bases and 1 base, with 14 bases remaining between them. Germline lookup yields CDR1 SNHLY and CDR2 FYNNEI. The CDR3 consists of 14 residues. Here the CDR3 DNA reads TGTGCCAGCACCCAAGGGGCGGATTCCTACGAGCAGTACTTC. Residues: CASTQGADSYEQYF.

The chain combines TRBV20-1 with TRBJ2-1; 10 bases are a match to TRBD2. CDR3 length: 19 residues. Trimming cost V 3 bases and J 0 bases; bases outside gene matches: 14. CDR1 is DFQATT and CDR2 is SNEGSKA in the germline V gene (reference sequence). In DNA, the CDR3 is TGCAGTGCTAGGACGAGGAGCGGGGGGGCCGGAAGCTCCTACAATGAGCAGTTCTTC. Protein: CSARTRSGGAGSSYNEQFF.

This clonotype was seen many times. V gene TRBV29-1 combines with J gene TRBJ2-3, with TRBD1 identical over 8 bases. The V gene's germline CDR1 is SQVTM and CDR2 ANQGSEA. Trimming cost V 6 bases and J 1 base; bases outside gene matches: 9. CDR3 length: 15 residues. The DNA for the CDR3 is TGCAGCGTGTCCCCGACAGGGGCCGGCACAGATACGCAGTATTTT. This encodes CSVSPTGAGTDTQYF.